The 24 T cell receptor beta chains reported below all come from one sample, sequenced in a study of T cell repertoires in cytomegalovirus infection. TCRdb independently ran MiXCR on the reads; one entry per CDR3 protein. The top ten hold roughly 80% of the sample, which has roughly 68,000 distinct CDR3 sequences, roughly 20% seen once. These TCRs are of unknown antigen specificity. Sequenced sample: PBMCs, sequenced either directly or after in vitro stimulation (not recorded which). The receptor set was obtained from a human donor in good health (CMV status not recorded). Some clones in this sample may be carry-over from other donors' samples.

V and J are TRBV18 and TRBJ1-3; weak D call: TRBD1 (6 bases). Germline CDR1 and CDR2: KGHSH and LQKENI. V dropped 3 bases and J dropped 2 bases, with 14 bases sitting between them. CDR3 length equals 16 residues. The CDR3 is CASSPIRDITGNTIYF. CDR3 bases: TGTGCCAGCTCACCCATCCGGGACATAACTGGAAACACCATATATTTT. Supplemented by reference TRBV18 and TRBJ1-3, the full variable domain reads NAGVMQNPRHLVRRRGQEARLRCSPMKGHSHVYWYRQLPEEGLKFMVYLQKENIIDESGMPKERFSAEFPKEGPSILRIQQVVRGDSAAYFCASSPIRDITGNTIYFGEGSWLTVV.

This clonotype occurred many times. This chain connects TRBV5-1 to TRBJ2-1; 8 nucleotides line up with TRBD2. Trimming cost V 2 bases and J 5 bases; bases outside gene matches: 6. The CDR3 sequence is 15 residues long. Germline-derived CDR1 and CDR2 are SGHRS and YFSETQ. The CDR3 region is CASSFGLAGHNEQFF. CDR3 DNA sequence: TGCGCCAGCAGCTTCGGGCTAGCGGGCCACAATGAGCAGTTCTTC. The full variable domain, completed using reference TRBV5-1 and TRBJ2-1, is KAGVTQTPRYLIKTRGQQVTLSCSPISGHRSVSWYQQTPGQGLQFLFEYFSETQRNKGNFPGRFSGRQFSNSRSEMNVSTLELGDSALYLCASSFGLAGHNEQFFGPGTRLTVL.

This rearrangement joins TRBV7-2 to TRBJ2-1; D remains ambiguous. The CDR3 is made up of 15 amino acids. Trimming took 2 bases from V and 4 from J, leaving 12 bases between them. CDR1 and CDR2 from the germline V gene are SGHTA and FQGNSA. CDR3 loop: CASSLRAAKYNEQFF. The CDR3 DNA is TGTGCCAGCAGCTTAAGGGCGGCGAAGTACAATGAGCAGTTCTTC.

This clonotype has ten or more counts. The gene calls are TRBV6-1 and TRBJ1-6; no clear D. CDR3 length: 13 amino acids. Per germline, CDR1 MNHNS and CDR2 SASEGT. Trimming removed 8 bases at V and 9 bases at J, with 14 bases between. CDR3 nucleotides: TGTGCCAGCTCACCTAGGACGTCTTCACCCCTCCACTTT. This codes for CASSPRTSSPLHF.

In its sample, this clonotype was seen a few times. The gene calls are TRBV12-3 or TRBV12-4 and TRBJ2-1; TRBD1 agrees at 8 bases. There are 15 residues in the CDR3. J lost 7 bases, V lost 3 bases, and 8 bases had no gene match. The CDR3, as DNA: TGTGCCAGCAGTTTCGCGACAGGGGTGCTTAATGAGCAGTTCTTC. It translates to CASSFATGVLNEQFF.

V and J are TRBV7-9 and TRBJ2-7, with 7 bases matching TRBD2. There are 14 residues in the CDR3. Germline values: CDR1 SEHNR, CDR2 FQNEAQ (reference sequence). V lost 4 bases, J lost 4 bases, and 7 bases stayed unmatched. The CDR3 loop is CASSSGLNPYEQYF. As DNA, the CDR3 is TGTGCCAGCAGCTCGGGACTAAACCCGTACGAGCAGTACTTC.

CDR3 protein: CATAGLASGDTQYF. In nucleotides, the CDR3 is TGTGCCACCGCCGGACTAGCGTCGGGAGATACGCAGTATTTT. The chain uses TRBV10-3 and TRBJ2-3; TRBD2 aligns across 9 bases. The V and J ends lost 10 bases and 5 bases, in that order; junction bases with no gene match: 10. The CDR3 consists of 14 residues. Germline V gives CDR1 ENHRY, CDR2 SYGVKD.

Many counts were recorded for this clonotype. This chain links TRBV7-2 with TRBJ2-7; unclear D gene. The V end was cut by 2 bases, the J end by 10 bases, with 21 bases between. CDR1 is SGHTA, CDR2 FQGNSA, per germline. This CDR3 comprises 15 residues. The CDR3 here is CASSLSPDPPNSQYF. CDR3 DNA sequence: TGTGCCAGCAGCTTATCCCCGGACCCCCCTAATTCTCAGTACTTC.

This clonotype came up many times. The genes are TRBV7-8 and TRBJ2-7; 10 positions agree with TRBD2. The CDR3 runs 15 residues. CDR1 and CDR2 from the germline V gene are SGHVS and FQNEAQ. Germline trimming cut 5 bases from V and 0 bases from J; bases unmatched to any gene: 4. The CDR3 DNA is TGTGCCAGCAGCCCTACTAGCGGGACCTCCTACGAGCAGTACGTC. Its protein product is CASSPTSGTSYEQYV.

The chain combines TRBV29-1 with TRBJ1-4; no clear D. The CDR3 totals 14 residues. Germline CDR1 is SQVTM and CDR2 is ANQGSEA. Trimming shortened V by 0 bases and J by 8 bases, and 13 bases separated the two germline ends. The CDR3 protein is CSVEDPARREKLFF. The CDR3 DNA reads as TGCAGCGTTGAAGATCCCGCCCGCAGGGAAAAACTGTTTTTT. The variable domain in full, with the rest retrieved from reference TRBV29-1 and TRBJ1-4, is SAVISQKPSRDICQRGTSLTIQCQVDSQVTMMFWYRQQPGQSLTLIATANQGSEATYESGFVIDKFPISRPNLTFSTLTVSNMSPEDSSIYLCSVEDPARREKLFFGSGTQLSVL.

This clonotype was seen repeatedly, ten times or more. The chain is built from TRBV6-5 and TRBJ2-1; 7 bases align to TRBD2. Germline trimming cut 1 base from V and 6 bases from J; bases unmatched to any gene: 3. Germline V lookup: CDR1 MNHEY, CDR2 SVGAGI. This CDR3 has 14 residues. The CDR3 sequence is CASSYLGLSNEQFF. The CDR3 DNA reads as TGTGCCAGCAGTTACTTGGGACTATCCAATGAGCAGTTCTTC.

This clonotype has a count of ten or more. J is TRBJ2-3 and V is TRBV5-1, with a tentative D call TRBD1 (6 bases). The germline V and J ends were trimmed by 6 bases and 6 bases, with 8 bases remaining between them. Per the germline V gene, CDR1 is SGHRS and CDR2 is YFSETQ. The CDR3 length is 11 residues. CDR3 coding DNA: TGCGCCAGCAAGGGGGAGGATACGCAGTATTTT. Translating gives CASKGEDTQYF.

This clonotype was detected many times. The chain carries TRBV7-9 and TRBJ1-1, with TRBD1 matching over 8 bases. This CDR3 contains 17 residues. V shed 5 bases, J shed 1 base, and the junction held 12 bases outside the gene matches. In germline, CDR1 is SEHNR, CDR2 FQNEAQ (reference sequence). CDR3: CASSLRLGQGANTEAFF. In DNA, the CDR3 is TGTGCCAGCAGCCTCCGCCTTGGGCAGGGGGCGAACACTGAAGCTTTCTTT.

This clonotype was picked up many times. The chain combines TRBV11-3 with TRBJ2-2; D uncertain. The CDR3 has 12 amino acids. Germline V gene data show CDR1 as SGHNT and CDR2 as YENEEA. Trimming took off 3 bases at V and 5 bases at J, with 4 bases between the two ends. The CDR3 loop reads CASSFRTGELFF. CDR3 sequence (DNA): TGTGCCAGCAGCTTTCGAACCGGGGAGCTGTTTTTT.

This clonotype was detected many times. This chain joins TRBV7-9 and TRBJ1-2, with 7 bases aligning to TRBD1. V shed 3 bases, J shed 8 bases, and the junction held 9 bases outside the gene matches. There are 14 residues in the CDR3. In germline, CDR1 is SEHNR, CDR2 FQNEAQ (reference sequence). In DNA, the CDR3 is TGTGCCAGCAGCTTCTTGCAAGGACAGGAGGGCTACACCTTC. Residues: CASSFLQGQEGYTF.

Many counts were recorded for this clonotype. This sequence joins TRBV7-8 and TRBJ2-6; D is unresolved. The germline gives CDR1 SGHVS, CDR2 FQNEAQ. The germline V and J ends were trimmed by 6 bases and 4 bases, with 13 bases remaining between them. CDR3 length equals 15 residues. CDR3 DNA: TGTGCCAGCAGTCATAGGGTGTTGGGGGCCAACGTCCTGACTTTC. Translating gives CASSHRVLGANVLTF.

In its sample, this clonotype was seen many times. The chain has TRBV7-2 and TRBJ2-3; the match to TRBD2 covers 9 bases. CDR1 and CDR2 (germline): SGHTA, FQGNSA. V shed 4 bases and J 13 bases; nucleotides not matched to a gene: 6. The CDR3 has 12 residues. The CDR3: CASSSSGAVEYF. CDR3 sequence (DNA): TGTGCCAGCAGCTCTAGCGGGGCGGTCGAGTATTTT.

This clonotype came up many times. This chain joins TRBV11-2 and TRBJ1-3; D is uncertain. This CDR3 is built from 15 residues. Germline lookup yields CDR1 SGHAT and CDR2 FQNNGV. Trimming left V 5 bases short and J 0 bases short, with 11 bases between. The CDR3 sequence: CASSVGVNSGNTIYF. For the CDR3, the DNA is TGTGCCAGCAGCGTGGGAGTCAACTCTGGAAACACCATATATTTT. The full variable domain, completed using reference TRBV11-2 and TRBJ1-3, is EAGVAQSPRYKIIEKRQSVAFWCNPISGHATLYWYQQILGQGPKLLIQFQNNGVVDDSQLPKDRFSAERLKGVDSTLKIQPAKLEDSAVYLCASSVGVNSGNTIYFGEGSWLTVV.

This chain links TRBV9 with TRBJ2-2; a weak D match, TRBD2 (5 bases). This CDR3 contains 17 residues. V dropped 1 base and J dropped 6 bases, with 19 bases sitting between them. Germline V gene lookup returns CDR1 SGDLS and CDR2 YYNGEE. The CDR3 is CASSVTWSLPGAGELFF. The CDR3 DNA reads TGTGCCAGCAGCGTAACCTGGAGCCTACCCGGGGCCGGGGAGCTGTTTTTT.

The genes are TRBV29-1 and TRBJ2-3; 10 bases line up with TRBD2. Trimming cost V 3 bases and J 4 bases; bases outside gene matches: 7. This CDR3 spans 15 amino acids. Germline V gives CDR1 SQVTM, CDR2 ANQGSEA. The CDR3 bases are TGCAGCGTTGATGGAGCGGGAGGGGGGTCAGATACGCAGTATTTT. Its protein product is CSVDGAGGGSDTQYF.

The chain uses TRBV12-3 or TRBV12-4 and TRBJ2-5; tentatively, D is TRBD1 (5 bases). The length of the CDR3 is 13 residues. V shed 2 bases and J shed 5 bases, with 9 bases lying between them. CDR3 nucleotide sequence: TGTGCCAGCAGTTTAATCAGGGTTGAGACCCAGTACTTC. It encodes CASSLIRVETQYF.

The chain is built from TRBV11-2 and TRBJ2-7; TRBD2 might be the D (6 bases). Germline V lookup: CDR1 SGHAT, CDR2 FQNNGV. The V and J ends lost 8 bases and 1 base respectively, with 12 bases between them. The CDR3 totals 13 residues. The CDR3 reads CASGLLGSYEQYV. CDR3 bases: TGTGCCAGCGGACTACTAGGTTCCTACGAGCAGTACGTC.

The sample holds a few counts of this clonotype. V usage is TRBV20-1 and J usage is TRBJ2-1, with TRBD2 identical over 9 bases. Losses at the gene ends were 6 bases for V and 8 bases for J; bases not matched to a gene: 14. CDR3 length equals 15 residues. Germline lookup yields CDR1 DFQATT and CDR2 SNEGSKA (reference sequence). The CDR3 reads CSASRGAGGPYEQFF. CDR3 DNA: TGCAGTGCGTCCAGGGGGGCGGGAGGGCCGTATGAGCAGTTCTTC.

This clonotype was detected ten times or more. The rearrangement joins TRBV7-2 to TRBJ2-3, with a weak D call TRBD2 (5 bases). CDR1 is SGHTA, CDR2 FQGNSA, per germline. CDR3 length: 15 residues. V lost 2 bases and J lost 6, with 15 bases in between. The CDR3 reads CASSLPTTTGDTQYF. In nucleotides, the CDR3 is TGTGCCAGCAGCTTACCCACAACCACGGGGGATACGCAGTATTTT.